The sequence of this T cell receptor (beta chain) was determined in a study of response to subunit inactivated influenza vaccine. This CDR3 has 18 amino acids. Germline V gene data show CDR1 as LGHNA and CDR2 as YSLEER. V dropped 0 bases and J dropped 2; count of bases not matched to a gene: 10. One entry per CDR3 protein, called by TCRdb with MiXCR from the RT-PCR reads. Among just under 550,000 distinct CDR3 sequences listed, around 21% were seen once. In addition, the sample was reused for a study of T cells expressing NK-cell markers. That paper adds: TCR beta cDNA was made by 5'RACE template switching with UMIs.

V gene TRBV4-3 combines with J gene TRBJ2-3; 8 nucleotides match TRBD2. The receptor was derived from a man aged 50 to 60 who received an inactivated influenza vaccine. This specimen consisted of CD4+ T cells sorted from PBMCs, obtained roughly 12 days after vaccination. In DNA form, the CDR3 reads TGCGCCAGCAGCCAAGACCTTCAGCGGGGGCCCTACACAGATACGCAGTATTTT. Translating gives CASSQDLQRGPYTDTQYF.